A selection of T cell receptor beta chains follows, all from one sample in a study of HIV-infected patients and healthy controls. TCRdb recomputed calls from the 5' RACE reads with MiXCR, one row per CDR3 protein. The sample yields about 4,600 distinct CDR3 sequences, more than 5% seen once. The sequencing used blood, collected during antiretroviral therapy. The origin of the receptors is an adult with HIV infection. Each CDR3 is given with its conserved first and last residue. Each record gives: V gene, clone size, D gene, J gene, CDR3 DNA, CDR3 protein. A D gene is named only where the DNA matches it firmly. Not every row has a clone size; where given, it reads once, few, many or a size class.

TRBV12-3/TRBV12-4	large	TRBD2	TRBJ2-4	TGTGCCAGCAAGGGACTAGCGGATCCCCTAGCCAAAAACATTCAGTACTTC	CASKGLADPLAKNIQYF
TRBV5-1	medium-sized	TRBD2	TRBJ2-1	TGCGCCAGCAGCTCTAGCGGGATCTCCTACAATGAGCAGTTCTTC	CASSSSGISYNEQFF
TRBV20-1	medium-sized	.	TRBJ2-1	TGCAGTGCTAGACCCCGGCAGGGGAGGTCCTACAATGAGCAGTTCTTC	CSARPRQGRSYNEQFF
TRBV6-5	medium-sized	TRBD2	TRBJ2-3	TGTGCCAGCAGTTACTCTGTAGCGGGGGGTTCGGATACGCAGTATTTT	CASSYSVAGGSDTQYF
TRBV28	many	.	TRBJ2-3	TGTGCCAGCAGTTTTACATTACCCCGGTTGAGCGAGCCCACAGATACGCAGTATTTT	CASSFTLPRLSEPTDTQYF
TRBV14	many	TRBD1	TRBJ2-2	TGTGCCAGCAGCCCAAATGCCGGGACAGTAAACACCGGGGAGCTGTTTTTT	CASSPNAGTVNTGELFF
TRBV29-1	many	.	TRBJ1-1	TGCAGCGTTGAAGAGGGGGGCACTGAAGCTTTCTTT	CSVEEGGTEAFF
TRBV6-4	medium-sized	TRBD2	TRBJ2-3	TGTGCCAGCAGTGAGCGGGAGGAAACAGATACGCAGTATTTT	CASSEREETDTQYF
TRBV19	few	.	TRBJ2-4	TGTGCCAGTAGAGGGGCACACCGGGAGCCCAAAAACATTCAGTACTTC	CASRGAHREPKNIQYF
TRBV6-1	many	.	TRBJ2-1	TGTGCCAGCAGGGCAGGGGTCTACAATGAGCAGTTCTTC	CASRAGVYNEQFF
TRBV7-2	medium-sized	.	TRBJ1-1	TGTGCCAGCAGCTTAAGACCCCTCATCGGGGCTGAAGCTTTCTTT	CASSLRPLIGAEAFF
TRBV28	medium-sized	.	TRBJ2-7	TGTGCCAGCAGCCCTAACCTCTTCGAGCAGTACTTC	CASSPNLFEQYF
TRBV5-1	many	.	TRBJ1-2	TGCGCCAGCAGCCATCGATCACGTTCTTTCTATGGCTACACCTTC	CASSHRSRSFYGYTF
TRBV5-1	.	.	TRBJ2-2	TGCGCCAGCAGCTTAGGACTCGCGAACACCGGGGAGCTGTTTTTT	CASSLGLANTGELFF
TRBV5-6	medium-sized	.	TRBJ2-5	TGTGCCAGCAGCTTGGTTGGGGAAGGTCAAGAGACCCAGTACTTC	CASSLVGEGQETQYF
TRBV7-2	medium-sized	.	TRBJ2-5	TGTGCCAGCAGCACCTTCATAGAGACCCAGTACTTC	CASSTFIETQYF
TRBV7-2	medium-sized	.	TRBJ1-5	TGTGCCAGCAGCTTTCAGAATCAGCCCCAGCATTTT	CASSFQNQPQHF
TRBV5-4	many	.	TRBJ2-1	TGTGCCAGCAGCTCCGTCGGGGCGAACTACAATGAGCAGTTCTTC	CASSSVGANYNEQFF
TRBV7-2	medium-sized	.	TRBJ2-1	TGTGCCAGCAGCTCCCCGTCGAGTTGGGATGAGCAGTTCTTC	CASSSPSSWDEQFF
TRBV29-1	few	.	TRBJ2-3	TGCAGCGTTCCCGACCCCCTGGTGGGAGATACGCAGTATTTT	CSVPDPLVGDTQYF
TRBV5-1	.	TRBD1	TRBJ2-3	TGCGCCAGCCACCGGGACAGGGGAGGCACAGATACGCAGTATTTT	CASHRDRGGTDTQYF
TRBV3-1	medium-sized	.	TRBJ2-7	TGTGCCAGCAGCCAACGGCCAGGGGCTCCCTACGAGCAGTACTTC	CASSQRPGAPYEQYF
TRBV27	medium-sized	TRBD2	TRBJ2-1	TGTGCCAGCAGGATTAGCGGGGCCCCCTACAATGAGCAGTTCTTC	CASRISGAPYNEQFF
TRBV7-8	medium-sized	.	TRBJ1-2	TGTGCCAGCAGCCCAACTGGCCATGGCTACACCTTC	CASSPTGHGYTF
TRBV20-1	large	TRBD2	TRBJ2-1	TGCAGTGCCCGCCCCGGGACTAGCCCCGGCAATGAGCAGTTCTTC	CSARPGTSPGNEQFF
TRBV19	.	TRBD1	TRBJ1-2	TGTGCCAGTAGTACCCAACAGGGGAACGCCTATGGCTACACCTTC	CASSTQQGNAYGYTF
TRBV12-3/TRBV12-4	medium-sized	.	TRBJ2-3	TGTGCCAGCAGTTGGGAGGATGGAGATACGCAGTATTTT	CASSWEDGDTQYF
TRBV12-3/TRBV12-4	medium-sized	.	TRBJ1-4	TGTGCCAGCAGACTTAACAGGCGTTCTAATGAAAAACTGTTTTTT	CASRLNRRSNEKLFF
TRBV20-1	few	TRBD2	TRBJ2-5	TGCAGTGGGGAGGGCAGCCAAGAGACCCAGTACTTC	CSGEGSQETQYF
TRBV7-8	medium-sized	.	TRBJ2-7	TGTGCCAGCAGCCCATCAGGGGTCGAGCAGTACTTC	CASSPSGVEQYF
TRBV20-1	many	.	TRBJ2-3	TGCAGTGCTAGAGGGGAAGCAGATACGCAGTATTTT	CSARGEADTQYF
TRBV28	.	.	TRBJ1-1	TGTGCCAGCAGTTTAGGCGGGGGGTCCTCTAGCGTAGCTTTCTTT	CASSLGGGSSSVAFF
TRBV5-1	medium-sized	TRBD2	TRBJ2-5	TGCGCCAGCAGCTTGGTAACTAGCGGGAATCAAAAGACCCAGTACTTC	CASSLVTSGNQKTQYF
TRBV6-5	medium-sized	.	TRBJ1-1	TGTGCCAGCAGTTTGTACGGAAACACTGAAGCTTTCTTT	CASSLYGNTEAFF
TRBV10-3	many	TRBD2	TRBJ2-5	TGTGCCATCAGTGAGTTTGAGCGGGGAACCCAAGAGACCCAGTACTTC	CAISEFERGTQETQYF
TRBV6-5	many	TRBD2	TRBJ2-2	TGTGCCAGCAGGTCGACTAGCGGGGGGACGAACACCGGGGAGCTGTTTTTT	CASRSTSGGTNTGELFF
TRBV29-1	.	.	TRBJ2-1	TGCAGCGTTGAAAGATCGGCGACCACTCCCTACAATGAGCAGTTCTTC	CSVERSATTPYNEQFF
TRBV12-3/TRBV12-4	medium-sized	.	TRBJ1-2	TGTGCCAGCAGTTTCCTGAGCTCCTATGGCTACACCTTC	CASSFLSSYGYTF
TRBV28	once	.	TRBJ2-7	TGTGCCAGCAGTTTGCCAGACGGCGAGCAGTACTTC	CASSLPDGEQYF
TRBV20-1	.	.	TRBJ2-1	TGCAGTGCTAGAAAAGACCAGGTATCTTACAATGAGCAGTTCTTC	CSARKDQVSYNEQFF
TRBV28	few	.	TRBJ1-5	TGTGCCAGCAGTTTATCATCGTGGGGGGATCAGCCCCAGCATTTT	CASSLSSWGDQPQHF
TRBV9	medium-sized	.	TRBJ1-1	TGTGCCAGCAGCGCAGGGTGGGGCACTGAAGCTTTCTTT	CASSAGWGTEAFF
TRBV10-3	.	TRBD2	TRBJ2-3	TGTGCCATCAGTAGGGACGGGGGGGGCACAGATACGCAGTATTTT	CAISRDGGGTDTQYF
TRBV6-6	medium-sized	.	TRBJ2-3	TGTGCCAGCAGCTCCGGGACCATCACAGATACGCAGTATTTT	CASSSGTITDTQYF
TRBV5-4	many	.	TRBJ1-2	TGTGCCAGCAGCTTGGGGTCTAACTATGGCTACACCTTC	CASSLGSNYGYTF
TRBV28	medium-sized	.	TRBJ1-2	TGTGCCAGCAGGGTTGCTAACTATGGCTACACCTTC	CASRVANYGYTF
TRBV5-4	many	.	TRBJ2-1	TGTGCCAGCAGCCCACCTGGCGGGGTCCCCTCCTACAATGAGCAGTTCTTC	CASSPPGGVPSYNEQFF
TRBV19	many	TRBD2	TRBJ2-3	TGTGCCAGTAGCAACAAGCGGGAGCCGTGGGATACGCAGTATTTT	CASSNKREPWDTQYF
TRBV18	many	.	TRBJ1-1	TGTGCCAGCTCACCGCTTATATACAGGGAGAACACTGAAGCTTTCTTT	CASSPLIYRENTEAFF
TRBV6-1	.	TRBD2	TRBJ2-3	TGTGTCAGCAGCCAACAGACTAGCGGATACACAGATACGCAGTATTTT	CVSSQQTSGYTDTQYF
TRBV19	medium-sized	.	TRBJ2-6	TGTGCCAGTAGTATATCCAGCTCTGGGGCCAACGTCCTGACTTTC	CASSISSSGANVLTF
TRBV5-1	medium-sized	.	TRBJ2-5	TGCGCCAGCAGCTTGGCAGAGGGACCAGCCTCTCAAGAGACCCAGTACTTC	CASSLAEGPASQETQYF
TRBV5-1	medium-sized	.	TRBJ2-3	TGCGCCAGCAGCTTGGAACGGACTAGCACAGATACGCAGTATTTT	CASSLERTSTDTQYF
TRBV29-1	medium-sized	.	TRBJ2-5	TGCAGCGTTGATACCCCAACTCGACAAGAGACCCAGTACTTC	CSVDTPTRQETQYF
TRBV6-2/TRBV6-3	many	TRBD1	TRBJ1-5	TGTGCCACCGGGACAGGGGGCAATCAGCCCCAGCATTTT	CATGTGGNQPQHF